This TCR beta chain was sequenced in a study of T-cell reconstitution after alpha-beta-depleted transplantation in children. The library targeted TCRbeta and was prepared with unique molecular identifiers. TCRdb re-derived calls from the PCR reads in MiXCR, one entry per CDR3 protein. Here the sample spans some 350,000 distinct CDR3 sequences, approximately 10% being singletons. This clonotype showed up just a few times. From germline, CDR1 is ENHRY and CDR2 SYGVKD. The CDR3 is made up of 14 amino acids. V was cut by 4 bases and J by 7 bases, with 16 bases left in between. Sequencing was performed on PBMCs from the stem cell graft donor, taken from the stem cell graft. The source is a human donor who donated a stem cell graft to a child with acute lymphoblastic leukemia. The genes are TRBV10-3 and TRBJ2-5; D uncertain. In DNA form, the CDR3 reads TGTGCCATCAGTGGCTCAACCGGAGTCGGGACCCAGTACTTC. This codes for CAISGSTGVGTQYF.